This TCR beta chain was recorded in a study of post-analysis software for immune sequencing data. General study findings and limits: With TRBV5-6, TRBV5-1 and TRBV20-1 included, about five TRBV segments were more frequent in patients than in controls.

This clonotype was seen more than once but under ten times. Its antigen is currently unknown. The library was made from cDNA and included unique molecular identifiers. TCRdb re-called the PCR reads with MiXCR, one entry per CDR3 protein. The profile shows fewer than 850,000 distinct CDR3 sequences, around 27% of them singletons. Germline V CDR1 and CDR2: MNHNS, SASEGT. The CDR3 covers 15 residues. The germline V and J ends were trimmed by 2 bases and 0 bases, with 8 bases remaining between them. The chain employs TRBV6-1 and TRBJ2-1, with D unresolved. The receptor was isolated from a girl between 10 and 17 years old with multiple sclerosis. Sample: blood. The DNA of the CDR3 is TGTGCCAGCAGTGAAAGTGGGATCTCCTACAATGAGCAGTTCTTC. Protein: CASSESGISYNEQFF.